This TCR beta chain stems from a study of PD-L1 blockade in urothelial cancer. Study background: Patients began atezolizumab, 1,200 mg intravenously every 3 weeks, in 2014.

This clone was observed a handful of times. Noted time point: pretreatment peripheral blood. Sequencing used immunoSEQ multiplex PCR; TCRdb keeps in-frame clones, though not all of them. The data show about 52,000 clones, roughly 82% seen once. The sequencing here drew on PBMCs, taken around atezolizumab (anti-PD-L1) treatment. The source of this sequence is a man between 50 and 59 years old with urothelial cancer.

The CDR3 nucleotides read TGTGCCTGGAGTACGGGACAGGGACATGGAAACACCATATATTTT. This translates into CAWSTGQGHGNTIYF. The V call is TRBV30, the J call TRBJ1-3, with TRBD1 identical over 9 bases. CDR3 length equals 15 residues. Germline-derived CDR1 and CDR2 are GTSNPN and SVGIG (reference sequence). J lost 3 bases, V lost 2 bases, and 5 bases had no gene match.